This T cell receptor beta chain was documented in a study of spatial heterogeneity in lung cancer. The table lists this clonotype with many counts. Its antigen is undetermined. Per the germline V gene, CDR1 is DFQATT and CDR2 is SNEGSKA (reference sequence). The V segment lost 3 bases and the J segment 4 bases; nucleotides outside the gene matches: 3. This CDR3 comprises 14 residues. TCRdb called the 5' RACE reads again in MiXCR, with one record for every CDR3 protein. The data contain about 48,000 distinct CDR3 sequences, about 5.8% of them singletons. Specified time point: sample taken at primary tumor resection. Donors were 55 to 75 untreated early-stage non-small cell lung cancer patients. The study's findings and limits: Blood contained ubiquitous expanded tumor TCRs more at resection than at follow-up.

The source material was PBMCs, sampled at surgery. This TCR was recovered from a male donor with early-stage non-small cell lung cancer. The chain links TRBV20-1 to TRBJ2-7; 13 bases map to TRBD2. Here the CDR3 reads CSASGTSGNYEQYF. CDR3 coding DNA: TGCAGTGCTAGCGGGACTAGCGGGAATTACGAGCAGTACTTC.